The source of this T cell receptor (beta chain) is a study of patients and donors after allogeneic stem cell transplantation. TCRdb re-called the RT-PCR reads with MiXCR, one entry per CDR3 protein. The sample has about 400,000 distinct CDR3 sequences, 16% seen once. This clonotype turned up a few times. The sequencing sample was made of blood, either unsorted or a sorted T cell fraction (not recorded which). This receptor was obtained from a human donor who was either an allogeneic HSCT recipient or a stem cell or donor lymphocyte infusion donor (not recorded which). It is not recorded whose cells these are; they may come from a transplant donor.

This CDR3 reads CATSSAGTGVNEQFF. In DNA form, the CDR3 reads TGTGCCACCAGCAGCGCGGGGACAGGGGTCAATGAGCAGTTCTTC. The chain employs TRBV15 and TRBJ2-1; 10 bases match TRBD1. Looked up from germline, CDR1 is LNHNV and CDR2 is YYDKDF (reference sequence). CDR3 size: 15 residues. Trimming cost V 3 bases and J 6 bases; bases outside gene matches: 5.